These 29 T cell receptor beta chains were sequenced from one sample in a study of blood T cell repertoires in COVID-19. Clones were read by immunoSEQ multiplex PCR, and TCRdb kept only the in-frame ones, dropping some. The sample lists 100,000 to 150,000 clones; around 86% were seen once. Specimen: peripheral blood. These receptors were taken from a man aged 45-60 years with active COVID-19.

This chain joins TRBV4-1 and TRBJ2-1; the D gene is possibly TRBD2 (5 bases). Trimming took off 4 bases at V and 4 bases at J, with 11 bases between the two ends. This CDR3 is 14 amino acids long. CDR1 and CDR2 (germline): MGHRA, YSYEKL. CDR3 residues: CASSPQRSYNEQFF. CDR3 sequence (DNA): TGCGCCAGCAGCCCACAGCGGTCATACAATGAGCAGTTCTTC.

The chain employs TRBV4-2 and TRBJ2-7; a possible D gene is TRBD1 (7 bases). V was pared by 2 bases and J by 7 bases, with 12 bases between. This CDR3 comprises 13 residues. Germline-derived CDR1 and CDR2 are LGHNA and YNFKEQ. This CDR3 reads CASSQSTGREQYF. CDR3 in DNA: TGTGCCAGCAGCCAATCGACAGGGAGGGAGCAGTACTTC.

This clone was observed once. This sequence joins TRBV6-5 and TRBJ1-2, with D possibly TRBD1 on 6 matching bases. Deletions cut 7 bases from V and 0 bases from J, with 15 bases between. The CDR3 has 15 residues. Germline V lookup: CDR1 MNHEY, CDR2 SVGAGI. The CDR3 here is CASKGGQAPNYGYTF. The DNA of the CDR3 is TGTGCCAGCAAAGGGGGTCAGGCTCCTAACTATGGCTACACCTTC.

The V gene is TRBV5-6, the J gene TRBJ2-7, with 8 bases that match TRBD2. Trimming at V came to 6 bases and at J to 1 base, leaving 6 bases not matched to a gene. CDR1 is SGHDT, CDR2 YYEEEE, per germline. The CDR3 covers 14 residues. CDR3 sequence: CASTRPGGSYEQYF. CDR3 sequence (DNA): TGTGCCAGCACCCGACCGGGGGGGTCCTACGAGCAGTACTTC.

The CDR3 is CASRSPPNYGYTF. The CDR3 DNA reads as TGTGCAAGTCGCTCCCCTCCTAACTATGGCTACACCTTC. The V call is TRBV12-2, the J call TRBJ1-2. TRBV12-2 is a documented pseudogene. The CDR3 is made up of 13 amino acids.

This clone was picked up one time. This chain connects TRBV11-3 to TRBJ2-3, with TRBD2 matching over 10 bases. The germline V gene has CDR1 SGHNT and CDR2 YENEEA. The CDR3 consists of 14 residues. J lost 3 bases, V lost 6 bases, and 3 bases had no gene match. The CDR3 DNA reads as TGTGCCAGCAGTTATAGCGGGGGGACAGATACGCAGTATTTT. Amino acid sequence: CASSYSGGTDTQYF.

The gene calls are TRBV24-1 and TRBJ1-1; TRBD1 matches at 7 bases. Trimming took 10 bases from V and 4 from J; bases not matched to a gene: 14. The CDR3 is 15 residues long. CDR1 and CDR2 from the germline V gene are KGHDR and SFDVKD. The CDR3 sequence is CATEVSPTGPTEAFF. In nucleotides, the CDR3 is TGTGCCACTGAAGTATCCCCGACAGGGCCCACTGAAGCTTTCTTT.

The V gene is TRBV6-5, the J gene TRBJ1-2; no clear D. Trimming shortened V by 7 bases and J by 0 bases, and 12 bases separated the two germline ends. CDR3 size: 14 residues. Germline lookup yields CDR1 MNHEY and CDR2 SVGAGI. The CDR3 here is CASNRGGANYGYTF. CDR3 nucleotide sequence: TGTGCCAGCAACCGGGGAGGAGCTAACTATGGCTACACCTTC.

The count of this clone is one. A read error may produce the germline difference seen at one junction end. The V gene is TRBV11-2, the J gene TRBJ2-5; TRBD1 matches 7 bases. This CDR3 has 14 amino acids. Germline CDR1 and CDR2: SGHAT and FQNNGV. The CDR3 loop is CATSLQGQQETQYF. The CDR3 bases are TGTGCCACCAGCTTACAGGGACAGCAAGAGACCCAGTACTTC. Full variable domain (outside the CDR3, taken from reference TRBV11-2 and TRBJ2-5): EAGVAQSPRYKIIEKRQSVAFWCNPISGHATLYWYQQILGQGPKLLIQFQNNGVVDDSQLPKDRFSAERLKGVDSTLKIQPAKLEDSAVYLCATSLQGQQETQYFGPGTRLLVL.

This sequence joins TRBV6-4 and TRBJ2-7, with 9 bases matching TRBD2. The last part of the DNA fits TRBJ2-1 better; the J call may be wrong. The CDR3 length is 14 residues. The V gene's germline CDR1 is MRHNA and CDR2 SNTAGT. Here the CDR3 DNA reads TGTGCCAGCAGCAGCGGGGGGCCCTACAATGAGCAGTTCTTC. This codes for CASSSGGPYNEQFF.

The CDR3 nucleotides are TGTGCCAGCAGGAGACAGGGGCGGTGGGAGACCCAGTACTTC. Translated: CASRRQGRWETQYF. The chain carries TRBV27 and TRBJ2-5, with TRBD1 matching 8 bases. This CDR3 is built from 14 residues. V lost 6 bases and J lost 5; bases outside the gene matches: 8. Per germline, CDR1 MNHEY and CDR2 SMNVEV (reference sequence).

In DNA form, the CDR3 reads TGCGCCAGCAGCTACACTAGCGGGGTCTCCTACAATGAGCAGTTCTTC. Protein product: CASSYTSGVSYNEQFF. V usage is TRBV5-1 and J usage is TRBJ2-1; 10 nucleotides line up with TRBD2. The ends lost 3 bases at V and 0 bases at J; junction bases unmatched: 3. The CDR3 is 16 residues long. The germline V gene has CDR1 SGHRS and CDR2 YFSETQ.

This chain connects TRBV13 to TRBJ1-1; maybe TRBD1 (5 bases). With 1 base removed from V and 4 bases from J, the gap between germline ends came to 7 bases. CDR1 is PRHDT, CDR2 FYEKMQ, per germline (reference sequence). The CDR3 consists of 13 residues. CDR3 sequence reads: CASSLVGATEAFF. CDR3 DNA: TGTGCCAGCAGCTTAGTAGGGGCCACTGAAGCTTTCTTT. Filled out from reference TRBV13 and TRBJ1-1, the complete variable domain reads AAGVIQSPRHLIKEKRETATLKCYPIPRHDTVYWYQQGPGQDPQFLISFYEKMQSDKGSIPDRFSAQQFSDYHSELNMSSLELGDSALYFCASSLVGATEAFFGQGTRLTVV.

The chain couples TRBV5-1 to TRBJ2-1, with TRBD2 as a possible D gene (5 bases). CDR1 is SGHRS, CDR2 YFSETQ, per germline. There are 17 residues in the CDR3. V lost 3 bases, J lost 0 bases, and 16 bases lay in between. The chain's CDR3 is CASSSPDYQSSYNEQFF. The DNA of the CDR3 is TGCGCCAGCAGCTCCCCAGACTATCAGAGCTCCTACAATGAGCAGTTCTTC. The full variable domain, completed using reference TRBV5-1 and TRBJ2-1, is KAGVTQTPRYLIKTRGQQVTLSCSPISGHRSVSWYQQTPGQGLQFLFEYFSETQRNKGNFPGRFSGRQFSNSRSEMNVSTLELGDSALYLCASSSPDYQSSYNEQFFGPGTRLTVL.

The chain carries TRBV10-3 and TRBJ2-1; no reliable D call. From germline, CDR1 is ENHRY and CDR2 SYGVKD. V lost 0 bases and J 4 bases, leaving 4 bases between the germline ends. This CDR3 is built from 13 residues. CDR3 nucleotides: TGTGCCATCAGTGAGTCTCAGTACAATGAGCAGTTCTTC. It codes for CAISESQYNEQFF.

The chain carries TRBV5-1 and TRBJ2-5; 7 bases are shared with TRBD1. V lost 2 bases to trimming and J lost 5 bases; unmatched junction nucleotides: 9. This CDR3 has 15 residues. The germline V gene has CDR1 SGHRS and CDR2 YFSETQ. CDR3 sequence (DNA): TGCGCCAGCAGCTTTGCACCACAGGGGTCGGAGACCCAGTACTTC. Protein: CASSFAPQGSETQYF.

The chain employs TRBV7-8 and TRBJ1-5; D not resolved. The V gene's germline CDR1 is SGHVS and CDR2 FQNEAQ. Trimming cost V 1 base and J 7 bases, with 11 bases left between them. The CDR3 has 14 residues. DNA for the CDR3: TGTGCCAGCAGCTTAGGTCAGAGAGGACAGCCCCAGCATTTT. This translates into CASSLGQRGQPQHF. The variable domain in full, with the rest retrieved from reference TRBV7-8 and TRBJ1-5, is GAGVSQSPRYKVAKRGQDVALRCDPISGHVSLFWYQQALGQGPEFLTYFQNEAQLDKSGLPSDRFFAERPEGSVSTLKIQRTQQEDSAVYLCASSLGQRGQPQHFGDGTRLSIL.

This chain joins TRBV5-4 and TRBJ2-5; 9 bases are a match to TRBD2. The CDR3 runs 17 residues. V gave up 1 base and J gave up 0 bases; unmatched junction bases: 7. Germline CDR1 SGHNT, CDR2 YYREEE (reference sequence). CDR3 in DNA: TGTGCCAGCAGCTTGATCGGCGGGGGGGCGTACCAAGAGACCCAGTACTTC. Translated, it gives CASSLIGGGAYQETQYF.

The chain recombines TRBV6-4 with TRBJ1-3, with 7 bases that match TRBD1. V trimming: 6 bases; J trimming: 3 bases; junction bases outside the gene matches: 2. This CDR3 comprises 13 residues. CDR1 and CDR2 (germline): MRHNA, SNTAGT. The CDR3 bases are TGTGCCAGCAGCCGGGACAGTGGAAACACCATATATTTT. Translation gives CASSRDSGNTIYF.

CDR3 sequence reads: CASSHTLDGYTF. DNA for the CDR3: TGTGCCAGCAGTCACACCCTGGATGGCTACACCTTC. V usage is TRBV6-2 or TRBV6-3 and J usage is TRBJ1-2, with no clear D. V lost 5 bases to trimming and J lost 6 bases, with 10 bases between them. Germline loops: CDR1 MNHEY, CDR2 SVGEGT. The CDR3 covers 12 residues.

This sequence joins TRBV4-3 and TRBJ1-6; a possible D gene is TRBD1 (5 bases). The CDR3 spans 15 residues. The ends were cut back, 0 bases at V and 8 bases at J, with 11 bases in the middle. Per germline, CDR1 LGHNA and CDR2 YSLEER. The CDR3 region has the DNA TGCGCCAGCAGCCAAGATTTGGGGCCGTATTCACCCCTCCACTTT. Protein sequence: CASSQDLGPYSPLHF.

The rearrangement uses TRBV27 and TRBJ1-1; 10 bases map to TRBD1. Germline lookup yields CDR1 MNHEY and CDR2 SMNVEV (reference sequence). There are 17 residues in the CDR3. With 1 base clipped from V and 5 bases from J, the junction kept 10 bases outside the gene matches. The CDR3 sequence is CASSLWYLEGQGTEAFF. As DNA, the CDR3 is TGTGCCAGCAGTTTATGGTATTTGGAGGGACAGGGGACTGAAGCTTTCTTT.

The rearrangement uses TRBV19 and TRBJ1-2; the match to TRBD1 covers 9 bases. The CDR3 contains 14 residues. The V gene end was trimmed by 4 bases and the J gene end by 6 bases; junction bases not matched to a gene: 6. Looked up from germline, CDR1 is LNHDA and CDR2 is SQIVND (reference sequence). The CDR3 protein is CASSTAGTGNGYTF. The CDR3 DNA is TGTGCCAGTAGTACCGCCGGGACAGGGAATGGCTACACCTTC.

The chain carries TRBV19 and TRBJ2-1; 13 nucleotides match TRBD2. Germline CDR1 is LNHDA and CDR2 is SQIVND (reference sequence). This CDR3 has 15 amino acids. With V trimmed by 4 bases and J by 6 bases, 3 bases remained unmatched. The CDR3 DNA reads TGTGCCAGTAGTAAACTAGCGGGGGGGCCCAATGAGCAGTTCTTC. Translation: CASSKLAGGPNEQFF.

The chain couples TRBV18 to TRBJ1-2; TRBD1 agrees at 9 bases. The CDR3 is 19 amino acids. V was clipped by 6 bases and J by 2 bases; unmatched bases: 19. Germline V gives CDR1 KGHSH, CDR2 LQKENI. The CDR3 sequence: CASSEAPLVPGQGNYGYTF. The CDR3 DNA sequence: TGTGCCAGCTCCGAAGCACCGCTTGTCCCGGGACAGGGAAACTATGGCTACACCTTC.

This clone appeared once. The chain employs TRBV6-2 or TRBV6-3 and TRBJ1-5, with no clear D. This CDR3 region has 17 residues. The germline gives CDR1 MNHEY, CDR2 SVGEGT. V was clipped by 5 bases and J by 1 base, with 18 bases between them. CDR3 loop: CASSNEPGRGSNQPQHF. CDR3 coding DNA: TGTGCCAGCAGTAATGAACCGGGTCGGGGAAGCAATCAGCCCCAGCATTTT.

This clone was seen a few times. The chain couples TRBV24-1 to TRBJ2-3; TRBD2 agrees at 14 bases. Germline V gives CDR1 KGHDR, CDR2 SFDVKD. There are 18 residues in the CDR3. Trimming removed 2 bases from V and 4 bases from J; junction bases left unmatched: 7. DNA for the CDR3: TGTGCCACCAGTGATTCCCGACTAGCGGGGGGGCCTGCAGATACGCAGTATTTT. Protein product: CATSDSRLAGGPADTQYF.

This sequence joins TRBV2 and TRBJ2-3; tentatively, D is TRBD2 (5 bases). CDR3 size: 17 residues. Germline V gene lookup returns CDR1 SNHLY and CDR2 FYNNEI. Trimming took 5 bases from V and 6 from J, leaving 24 bases between them. In DNA form, the CDR3 reads TGTGCCAGCAGTCTCGGACTCGTCCTAGATTTCGGCGATACGCAGTATTTT. It encodes CASSLGLVLDFGDTQYF.

The chain recombines TRBV11-1 with TRBJ2-7; D perhaps matches TRBD2 (5 bases). Trimming shortened V by 1 base and J by 4 bases, and 17 bases separated the two germline ends. CDR3 length equals 16 residues. CDR1 and CDR2 from the germline V gene are SGHAT and FQDESV (reference sequence). CDR3 sequence (DNA): TGTGCCAGCAGCTTAGGGGAAGGGCTCCCGGGGTACGAGCAGTACTTC. Residues: CASSLGEGLPGYEQYF.